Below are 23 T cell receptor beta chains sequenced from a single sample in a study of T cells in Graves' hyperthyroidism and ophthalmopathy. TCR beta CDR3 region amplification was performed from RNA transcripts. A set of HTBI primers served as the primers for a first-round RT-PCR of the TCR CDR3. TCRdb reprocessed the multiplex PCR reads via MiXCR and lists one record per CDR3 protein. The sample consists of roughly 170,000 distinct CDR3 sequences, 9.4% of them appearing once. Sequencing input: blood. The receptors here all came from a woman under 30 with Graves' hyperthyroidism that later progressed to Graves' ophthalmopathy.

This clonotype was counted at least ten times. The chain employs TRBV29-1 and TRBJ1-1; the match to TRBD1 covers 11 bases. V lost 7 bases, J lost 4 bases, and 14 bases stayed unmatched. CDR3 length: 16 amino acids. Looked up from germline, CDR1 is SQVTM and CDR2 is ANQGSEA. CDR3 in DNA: TGCAGCGCGGGACAGGGGGTGGTTTCAGGGAGCACTGAAGCTTTCTTT. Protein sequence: CSAGQGVVSGSTEAFF.

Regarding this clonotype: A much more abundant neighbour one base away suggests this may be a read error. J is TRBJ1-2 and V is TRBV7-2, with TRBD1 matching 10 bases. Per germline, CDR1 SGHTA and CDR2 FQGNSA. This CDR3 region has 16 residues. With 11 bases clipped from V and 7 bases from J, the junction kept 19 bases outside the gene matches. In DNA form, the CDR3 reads TGTGCCGGCACAGACAGGGGGCGCGATTGGAAATTTGGCTACACCTTC. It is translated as CAGTDRGRDWKFGYTF.

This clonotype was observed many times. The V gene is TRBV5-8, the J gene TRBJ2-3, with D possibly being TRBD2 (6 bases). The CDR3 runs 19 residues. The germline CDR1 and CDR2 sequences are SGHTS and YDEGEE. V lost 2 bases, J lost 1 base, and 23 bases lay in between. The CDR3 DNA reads TGTGCCAGCAGCTTAAAAAGGCCAGGGACTTCTTACCGCACAGATACGCAGTATTTT. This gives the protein CASSLKRPGTSYRTDTQYF.

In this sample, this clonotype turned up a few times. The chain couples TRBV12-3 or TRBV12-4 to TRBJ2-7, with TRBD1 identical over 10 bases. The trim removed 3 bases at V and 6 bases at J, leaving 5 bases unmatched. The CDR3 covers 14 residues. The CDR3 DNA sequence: TGTGCCAGCAGTTTCGGGACAGGGGATTCCGAGCAGTACTTC. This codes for CASSFGTGDSEQYF.

As DNA, the CDR3 is TGTGCCAGCAGCCTTAGTTTCTACGAGCAGTACTTC. It yields the protein CASSLSFYEQYF. The chain recombines TRBV6-1 with TRBJ2-7, with unresolved D. The V end was cut by 6 bases, the J end by 3 bases, with 9 bases between. Germline lookup yields CDR1 MNHNS and CDR2 SASEGT. CDR3 length: 12 residues.

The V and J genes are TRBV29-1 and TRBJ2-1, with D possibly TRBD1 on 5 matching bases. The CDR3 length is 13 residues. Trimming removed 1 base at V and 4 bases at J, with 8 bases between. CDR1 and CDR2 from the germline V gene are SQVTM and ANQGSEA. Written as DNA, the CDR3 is TGCAGCGTTGAAGGCAGGGAATACAATGAGCAGTTCTTC. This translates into CSVEGREYNEQFF.

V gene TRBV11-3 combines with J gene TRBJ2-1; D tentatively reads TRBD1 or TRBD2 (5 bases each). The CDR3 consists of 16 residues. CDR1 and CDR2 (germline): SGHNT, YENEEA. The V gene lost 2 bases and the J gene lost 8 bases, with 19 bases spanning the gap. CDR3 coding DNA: TGTGCCAGCAGCTTACGGAGGACCGGGGCACGTGATGAGCAGTTCTTC. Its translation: CASSLRRTGARDEQFF.

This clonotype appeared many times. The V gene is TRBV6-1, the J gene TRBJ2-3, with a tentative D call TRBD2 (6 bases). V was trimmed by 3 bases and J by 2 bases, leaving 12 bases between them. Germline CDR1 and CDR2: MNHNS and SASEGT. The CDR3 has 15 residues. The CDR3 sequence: CASSDLGGDTDTQYF. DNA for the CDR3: TGTGCCAGCAGTGATTTGGGGGGAGACACAGATACGCAGTATTTT.

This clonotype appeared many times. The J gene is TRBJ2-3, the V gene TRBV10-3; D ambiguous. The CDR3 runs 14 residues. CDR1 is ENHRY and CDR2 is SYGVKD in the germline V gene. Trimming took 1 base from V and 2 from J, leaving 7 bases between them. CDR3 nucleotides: TGTGCCATCAGTGAGTTCTTATCCACAGATACGCAGTATTTT. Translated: CAISEFLSTDTQYF.

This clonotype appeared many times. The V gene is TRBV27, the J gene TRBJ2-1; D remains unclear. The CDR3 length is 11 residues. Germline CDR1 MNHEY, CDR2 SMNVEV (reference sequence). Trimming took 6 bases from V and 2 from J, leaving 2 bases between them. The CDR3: CASSTYNEQFF. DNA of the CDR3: TGTGCCAGCAGCACCTACAATGAGCAGTTCTTC.

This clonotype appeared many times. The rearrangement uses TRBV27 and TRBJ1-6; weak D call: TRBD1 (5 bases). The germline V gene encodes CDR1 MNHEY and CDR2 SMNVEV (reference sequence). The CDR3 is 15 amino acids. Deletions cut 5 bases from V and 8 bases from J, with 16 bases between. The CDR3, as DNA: TGTGCCAGCAGTACACCCCGGGACTTGGATTCACCCCTCCACTTT. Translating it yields CASSTPRDLDSPLHF.

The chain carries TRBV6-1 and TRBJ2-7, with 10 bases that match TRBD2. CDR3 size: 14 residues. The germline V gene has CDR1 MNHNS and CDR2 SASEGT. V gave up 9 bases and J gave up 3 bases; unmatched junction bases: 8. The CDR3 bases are TGTGCCAGGGCGGGTAGCGGGAGGAACTACGAGCAGTACTTC. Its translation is CARAGSGRNYEQYF.

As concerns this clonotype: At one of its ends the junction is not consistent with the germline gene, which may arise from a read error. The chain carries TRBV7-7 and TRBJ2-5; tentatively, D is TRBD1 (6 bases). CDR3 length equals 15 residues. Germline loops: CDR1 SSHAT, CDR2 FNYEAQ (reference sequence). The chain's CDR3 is CASSDTGTFKATQYF. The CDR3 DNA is TGTGCTAGCAGCGACACCGGGACATTTAAAGCGACCCAGTACTTC.

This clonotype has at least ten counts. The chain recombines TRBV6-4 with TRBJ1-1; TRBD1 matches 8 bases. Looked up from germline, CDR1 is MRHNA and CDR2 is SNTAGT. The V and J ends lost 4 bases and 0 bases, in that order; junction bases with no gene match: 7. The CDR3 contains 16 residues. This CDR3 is CASSVLGTGMNTEAFF. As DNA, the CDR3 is TGTGCCAGCAGTGTACTCGGGACAGGTATGAACACTGAAGCTTTCTTT.

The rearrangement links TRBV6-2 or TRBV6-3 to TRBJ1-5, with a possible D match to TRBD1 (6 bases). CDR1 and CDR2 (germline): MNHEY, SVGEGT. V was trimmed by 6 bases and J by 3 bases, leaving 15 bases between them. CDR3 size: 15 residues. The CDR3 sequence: CASRYVGAANQPQHF. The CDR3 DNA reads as TGTGCCAGCAGGTACGTGGGGGCGGCCAATCAGCCCCAGCATTTT.

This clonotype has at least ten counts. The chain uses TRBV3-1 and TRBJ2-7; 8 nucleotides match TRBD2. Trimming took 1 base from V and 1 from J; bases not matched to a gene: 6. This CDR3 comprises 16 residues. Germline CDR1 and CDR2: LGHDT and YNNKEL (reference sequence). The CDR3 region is CASSQGVSGVSYEQYF. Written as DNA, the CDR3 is TGTGCCAGCAGCCAAGGGGTTAGCGGGGTTTCCTACGAGCAGTACTTC.

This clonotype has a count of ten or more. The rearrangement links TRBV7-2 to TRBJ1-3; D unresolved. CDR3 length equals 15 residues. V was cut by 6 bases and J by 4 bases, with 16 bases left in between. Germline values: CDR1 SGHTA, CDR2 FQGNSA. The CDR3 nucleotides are TGTGCCAGCAGGCAAGGGAGGACCTACGGAAACACCATATATTTT. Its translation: CASRQGRTYGNTIYF.

The CDR3 region has the DNA TGCGCCAGCAGCCAAGGTACCGGGACAGGTGGCTACACCTTC. As protein: CASSQGTGTGGYTF. This sequence joins TRBV4-1 and TRBJ1-2; TRBD1 agrees at 8 bases. Germline lookup yields CDR1 MGHRA and CDR2 YSYEKL. The CDR3 runs to 14 residues. J was trimmed by 7 bases and V by 1 base; bases with no gene match: 5.

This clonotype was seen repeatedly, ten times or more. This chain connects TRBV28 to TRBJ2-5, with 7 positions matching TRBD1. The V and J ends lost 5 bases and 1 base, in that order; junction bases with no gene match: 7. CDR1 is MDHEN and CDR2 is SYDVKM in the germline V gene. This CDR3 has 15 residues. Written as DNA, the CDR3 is TGTGCCAGCAGTCCAAGACAGGGAGTCCAAGAGACCCAGTACTTC. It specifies CASSPRQGVQETQYF. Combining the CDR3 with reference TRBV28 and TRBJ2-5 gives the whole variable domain DVKVTQSSRYLVKRTGEKVFLECVQDMDHENMFWYRQDPGLGLRLIYFSYDVKMKEKGDIPEGYSVSREKKERFSLILESASTNQTSMYLCASSPRQGVQETQYFGPGTRLLVL.

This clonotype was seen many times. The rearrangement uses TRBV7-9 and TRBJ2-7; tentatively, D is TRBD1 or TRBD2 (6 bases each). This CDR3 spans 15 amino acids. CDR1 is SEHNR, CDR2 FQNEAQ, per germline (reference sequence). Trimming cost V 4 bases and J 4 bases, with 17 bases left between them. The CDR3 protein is CASSSPGRGTYEQYF. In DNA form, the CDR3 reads TGTGCCAGCAGCTCCCCGGGACGGGGGACATACGAGCAGTACTTC.

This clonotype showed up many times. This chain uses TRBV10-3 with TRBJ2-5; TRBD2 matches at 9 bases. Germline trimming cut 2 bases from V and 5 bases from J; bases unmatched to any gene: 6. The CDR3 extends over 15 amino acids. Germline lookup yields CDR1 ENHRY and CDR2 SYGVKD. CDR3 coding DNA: TGTGCCATCAGTGAGGAAGCGGGAGGAGTGGAGACCCAGTACTTC. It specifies CAISEEAGGVETQYF.

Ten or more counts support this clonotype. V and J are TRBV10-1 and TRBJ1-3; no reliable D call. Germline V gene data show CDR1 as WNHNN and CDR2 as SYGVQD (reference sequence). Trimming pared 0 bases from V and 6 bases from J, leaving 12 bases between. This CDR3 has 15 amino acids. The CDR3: CASSESRAFANTIYF. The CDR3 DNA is TGCGCCAGCAGTGAGTCCCGGGCCTTCGCAAACACCATATATTTT.

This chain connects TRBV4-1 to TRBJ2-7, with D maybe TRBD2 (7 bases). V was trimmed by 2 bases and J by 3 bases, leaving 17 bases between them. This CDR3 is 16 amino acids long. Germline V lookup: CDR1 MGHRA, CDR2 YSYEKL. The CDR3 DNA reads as TGCGCCAGCAGCCAATCTTATGTGGGAGGGGGCTACGAGCAGTACTTC. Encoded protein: CASSQSYVGGGYEQYF.